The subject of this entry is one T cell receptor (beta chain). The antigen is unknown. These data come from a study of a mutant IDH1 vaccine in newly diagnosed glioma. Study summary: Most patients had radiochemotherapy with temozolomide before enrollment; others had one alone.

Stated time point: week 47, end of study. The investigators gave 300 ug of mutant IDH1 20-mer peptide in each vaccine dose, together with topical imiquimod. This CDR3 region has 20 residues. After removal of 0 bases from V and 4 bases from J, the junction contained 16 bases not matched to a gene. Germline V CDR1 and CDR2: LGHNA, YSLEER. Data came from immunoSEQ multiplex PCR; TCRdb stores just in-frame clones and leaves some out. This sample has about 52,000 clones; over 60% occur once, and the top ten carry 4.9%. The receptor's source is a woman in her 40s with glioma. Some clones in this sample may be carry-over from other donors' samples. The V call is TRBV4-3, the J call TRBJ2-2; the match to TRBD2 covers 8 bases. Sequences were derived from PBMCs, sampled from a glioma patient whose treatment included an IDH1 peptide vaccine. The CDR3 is CASSQDQGGLVAGGTGELFF. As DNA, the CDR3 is TGCGCCAGCAGCCAAGATCAGGGAGGTCTAGTGGCGGGGGGCACCGGGGAGCTGTTTTTT.